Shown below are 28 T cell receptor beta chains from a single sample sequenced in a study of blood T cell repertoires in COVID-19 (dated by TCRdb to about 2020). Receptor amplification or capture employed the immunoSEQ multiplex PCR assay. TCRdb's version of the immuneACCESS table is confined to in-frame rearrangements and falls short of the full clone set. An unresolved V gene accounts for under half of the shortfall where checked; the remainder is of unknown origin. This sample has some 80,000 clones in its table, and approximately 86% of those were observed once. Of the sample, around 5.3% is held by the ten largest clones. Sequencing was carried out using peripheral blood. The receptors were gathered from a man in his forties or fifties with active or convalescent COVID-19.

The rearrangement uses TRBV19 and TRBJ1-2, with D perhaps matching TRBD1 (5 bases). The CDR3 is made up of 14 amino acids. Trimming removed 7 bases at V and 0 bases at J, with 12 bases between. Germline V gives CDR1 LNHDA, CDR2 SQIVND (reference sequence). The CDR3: CASTIGVANYGYTF. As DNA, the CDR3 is TGTGCCAGTACCATAGGGGTTGCTAACTATGGCTACACCTTC.

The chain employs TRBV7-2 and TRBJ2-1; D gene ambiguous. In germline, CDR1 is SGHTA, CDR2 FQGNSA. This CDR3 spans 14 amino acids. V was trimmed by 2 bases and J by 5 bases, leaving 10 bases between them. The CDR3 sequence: CASSLFQVNNEQFF. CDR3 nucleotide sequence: TGTGCCAGCAGCTTATTCCAGGTAAACAATGAGCAGTTCTTC.

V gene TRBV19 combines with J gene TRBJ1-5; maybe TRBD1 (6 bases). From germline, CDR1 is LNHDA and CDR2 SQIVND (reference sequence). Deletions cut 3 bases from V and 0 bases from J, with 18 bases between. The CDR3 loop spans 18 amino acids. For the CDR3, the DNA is TGTGCCAGTAGTATTGATCCCCCAGGGGTTGATAGCAATCAGCCCCAGCATTTT. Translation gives CASSIDPPGVDSNQPQHF.

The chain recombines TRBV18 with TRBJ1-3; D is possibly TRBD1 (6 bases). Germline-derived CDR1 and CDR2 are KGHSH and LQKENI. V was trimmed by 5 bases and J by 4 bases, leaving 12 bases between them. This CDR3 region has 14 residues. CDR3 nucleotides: TGTGCCAGCTCAACCCGGACAGAGGGAAACACCATATATTTT. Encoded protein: CASSTRTEGNTIYF.

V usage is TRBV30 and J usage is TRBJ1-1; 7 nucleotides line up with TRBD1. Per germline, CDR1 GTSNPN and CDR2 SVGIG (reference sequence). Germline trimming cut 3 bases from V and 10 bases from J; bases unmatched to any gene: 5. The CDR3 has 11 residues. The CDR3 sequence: CAWRTGKRAFF. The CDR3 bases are TGTGCCTGGAGGACAGGGAAAAGAGCTTTCTTT.

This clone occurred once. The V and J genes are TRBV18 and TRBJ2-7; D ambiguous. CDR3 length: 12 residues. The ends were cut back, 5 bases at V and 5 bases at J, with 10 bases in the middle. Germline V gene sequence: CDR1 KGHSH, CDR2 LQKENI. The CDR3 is CASSTSVNEQYF. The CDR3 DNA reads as TGTGCCAGCTCAACCAGTGTCAACGAGCAGTACTTC.

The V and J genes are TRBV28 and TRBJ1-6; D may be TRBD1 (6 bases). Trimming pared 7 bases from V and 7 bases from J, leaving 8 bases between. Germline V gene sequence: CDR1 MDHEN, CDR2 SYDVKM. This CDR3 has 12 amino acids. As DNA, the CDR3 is TGTGCCAGCACTGGACAGAATTCACCCCTCCACTTT. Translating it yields CASTGQNSPLHF.

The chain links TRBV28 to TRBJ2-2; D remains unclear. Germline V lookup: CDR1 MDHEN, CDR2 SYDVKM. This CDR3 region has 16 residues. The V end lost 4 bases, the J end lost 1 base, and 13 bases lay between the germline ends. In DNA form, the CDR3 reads TGTGCCAGCAGTTCAACCTGGGCGAAGAACACCGGGGAGCTGTTTTTT. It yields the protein CASSSTWAKNTGELFF.

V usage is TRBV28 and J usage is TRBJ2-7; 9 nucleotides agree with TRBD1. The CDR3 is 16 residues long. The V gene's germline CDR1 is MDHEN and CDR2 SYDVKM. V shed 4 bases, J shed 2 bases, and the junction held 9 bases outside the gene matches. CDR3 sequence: CASSSTGTGLTYEQYF. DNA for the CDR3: TGTGCCAGCAGTTCCACCGGGACAGGGTTAACCTACGAGCAGTACTTC. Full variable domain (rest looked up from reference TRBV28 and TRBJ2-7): DVKVTQSSRYLVKRTGEKVFLECVQDMDHENMFWYRQDPGLGLRLIYFSYDVKMKEKGDIPEGYSVSREKKERFSLILESASTNQTSMYLCASSSTGTGLTYEQYFGPGTRLTVT.

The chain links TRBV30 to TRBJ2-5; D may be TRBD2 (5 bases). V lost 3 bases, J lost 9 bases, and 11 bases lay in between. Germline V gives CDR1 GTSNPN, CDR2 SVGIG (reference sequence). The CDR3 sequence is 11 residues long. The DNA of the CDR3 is TGTGCCTGGAGCTCAGGCGGGCCCCAGTACTTC. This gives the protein CAWSSGGPQYF. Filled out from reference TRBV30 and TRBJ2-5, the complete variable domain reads SQTIHQWPATLVQPVGSPLSLECTVEGTSNPNLYWYRQAAGRGLQLLFYSVGIGQISSEVPQNLSASRPQDRQFILSSKKLLLSDSGFYLCAWSSGGPQYFGPGTRLLVL.

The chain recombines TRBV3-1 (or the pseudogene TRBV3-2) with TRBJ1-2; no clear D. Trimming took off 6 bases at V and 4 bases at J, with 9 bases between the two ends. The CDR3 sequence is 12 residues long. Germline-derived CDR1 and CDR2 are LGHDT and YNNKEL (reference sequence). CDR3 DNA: TGTGCCAGCAGTGATCTTAGCTATGGCTACACCTTC. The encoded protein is CASSDLSYGYTF.

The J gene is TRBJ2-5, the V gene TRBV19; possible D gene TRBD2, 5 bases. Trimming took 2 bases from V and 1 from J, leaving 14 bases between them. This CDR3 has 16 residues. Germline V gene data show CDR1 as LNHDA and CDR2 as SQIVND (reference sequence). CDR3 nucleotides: TGTGCCAGTAGTATAACTCCCGACGGGATCCAAGAGACCCAGTACTTC. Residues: CASSITPDGIQETQYF.

DNA of the CDR3: TGTGCCAGCAGTGGCCTCAGGGGGCGCACCTATGGCTACACCTTC. It translates to CASSGLRGRTYGYTF. V and J are TRBV2 and TRBJ1-2; TRBD1 matches at 8 bases. The junction had 8 bases not matched to a gene; V was cut back by 4 bases and J by 4 bases. The CDR3 extends over 15 amino acids. Germline V CDR1 and CDR2: SNHLY, FYNNEI.

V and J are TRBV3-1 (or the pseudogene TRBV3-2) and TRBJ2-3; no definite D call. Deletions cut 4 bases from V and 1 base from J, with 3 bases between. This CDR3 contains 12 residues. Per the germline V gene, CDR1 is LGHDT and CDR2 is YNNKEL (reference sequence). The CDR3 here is CASSRGTDTQYF. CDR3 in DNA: TGTGCCAGCAGCCGAGGCACAGATACGCAGTATTTT.

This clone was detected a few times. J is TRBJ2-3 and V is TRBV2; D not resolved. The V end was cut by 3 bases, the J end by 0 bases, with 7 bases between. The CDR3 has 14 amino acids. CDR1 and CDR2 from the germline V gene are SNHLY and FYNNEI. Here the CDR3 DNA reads TGTGCCAGCAGTGAGACGGGTAGCACAGATACGCAGTATTTT. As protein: CASSETGSTDTQYF.

In DNA, the CDR3 is TGTGCCAGCAGCTCCGGGAGGGCCTACGAGCAGTACTTC. It yields the protein CASSSGRAYEQYF. The rearrangement uses TRBV7-9 and TRBJ2-7; 8 nucleotides match TRBD2. Germline V gene data show CDR1 as SEHNR and CDR2 as FQNEAQ (reference sequence). The CDR3 has 13 residues. V lost 4 bases and J lost 2; bases outside the gene matches: 1.

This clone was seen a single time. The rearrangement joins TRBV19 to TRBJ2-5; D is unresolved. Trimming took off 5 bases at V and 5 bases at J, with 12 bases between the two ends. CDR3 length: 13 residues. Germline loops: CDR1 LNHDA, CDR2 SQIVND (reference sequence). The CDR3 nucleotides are TGTGCCAGTAGTCCTTCAGGCCGGGAGACCCAGTACTTC. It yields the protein CASSPSGRETQYF.

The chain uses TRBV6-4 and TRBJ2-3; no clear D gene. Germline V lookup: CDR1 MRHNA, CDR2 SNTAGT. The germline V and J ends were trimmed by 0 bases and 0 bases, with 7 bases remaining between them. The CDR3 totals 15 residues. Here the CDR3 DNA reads TGTGCCAGCAGTGACTCGGCAGTTAGCACAGATACGCAGTATTTT. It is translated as CASSDSAVSTDTQYF.

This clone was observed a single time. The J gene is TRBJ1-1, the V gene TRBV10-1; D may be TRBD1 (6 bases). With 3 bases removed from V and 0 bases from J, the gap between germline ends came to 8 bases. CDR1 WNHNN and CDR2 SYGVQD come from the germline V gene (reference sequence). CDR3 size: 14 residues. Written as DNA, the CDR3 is TGCGCCAGCAGTGACCCAGGGGTGAACACTGAAGCTTTCTTT. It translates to CASSDPGVNTEAFF.

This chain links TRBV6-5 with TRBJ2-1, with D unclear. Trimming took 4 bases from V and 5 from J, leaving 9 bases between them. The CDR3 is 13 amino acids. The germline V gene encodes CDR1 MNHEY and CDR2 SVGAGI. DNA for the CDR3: TGTGCCAGCAGTTTGACCGGAGACAATGAGCAGTTCTTC. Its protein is CASSLTGDNEQFF.

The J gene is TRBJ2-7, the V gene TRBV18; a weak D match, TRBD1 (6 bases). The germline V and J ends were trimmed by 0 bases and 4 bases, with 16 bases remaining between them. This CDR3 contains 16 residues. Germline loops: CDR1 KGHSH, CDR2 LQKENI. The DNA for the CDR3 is TGTGCCAGCTCACCACCATTACAGGGCCCGATTTACGAGCAGTACTTC. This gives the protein CASSPPLQGPIYEQYF.

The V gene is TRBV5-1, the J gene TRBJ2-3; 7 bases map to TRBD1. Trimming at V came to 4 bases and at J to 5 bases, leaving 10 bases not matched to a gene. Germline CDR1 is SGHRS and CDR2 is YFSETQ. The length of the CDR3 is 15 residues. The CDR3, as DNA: TGCGCCAGCAGCGTAGAGGGGGCTTCAGGAGATACGCAGTATTTT. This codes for CASSVEGASGDTQYF.

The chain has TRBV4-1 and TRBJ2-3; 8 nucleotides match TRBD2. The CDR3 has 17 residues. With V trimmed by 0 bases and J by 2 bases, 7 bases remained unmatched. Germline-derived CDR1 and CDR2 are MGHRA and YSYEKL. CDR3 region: CASSQEGRGGHTDTQYF. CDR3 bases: TGCGCCAGCAGCCAAGAGGGTCGCGGGGGGCACACAGATACGCAGTATTTT.

CDR3 amino acids: CASSLPRGAGNTIYF. CDR3 in DNA: TGCGCCAGCAGCCTCCCGAGAGGAGCTGGAAACACCATATATTTT. This chain links TRBV5-1 with TRBJ1-3; D gene uncertain. Trimming cost V 4 bases and J 2 bases, with 13 bases left between them. Germline V gives CDR1 SGHRS, CDR2 YFSETQ. The CDR3 consists of 15 residues.

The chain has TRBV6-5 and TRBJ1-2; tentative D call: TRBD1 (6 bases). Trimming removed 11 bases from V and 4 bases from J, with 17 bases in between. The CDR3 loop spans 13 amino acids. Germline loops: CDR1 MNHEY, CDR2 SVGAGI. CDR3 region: CAATKGELYGYTF. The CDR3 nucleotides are TGTGCCGCCACAAAGGGGGAGCTCTATGGCTACACCTTC.

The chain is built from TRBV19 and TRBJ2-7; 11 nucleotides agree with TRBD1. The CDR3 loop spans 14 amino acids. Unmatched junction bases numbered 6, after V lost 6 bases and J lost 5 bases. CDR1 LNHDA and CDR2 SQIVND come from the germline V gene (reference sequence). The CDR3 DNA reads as TGTGCCAGTAGCTTGGACAGGGGGCGAGACGAGCAGTACTTC. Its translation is CASSLDRGRDEQYF.

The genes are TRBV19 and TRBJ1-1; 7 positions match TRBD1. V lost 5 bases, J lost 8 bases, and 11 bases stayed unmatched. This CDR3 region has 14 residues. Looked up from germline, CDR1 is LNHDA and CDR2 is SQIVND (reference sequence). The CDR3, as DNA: TGTGCCAGTAGTTCTCGGGACAGAATAGGGGAAGCTTTCTTT. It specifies CASSSRDRIGEAFF.

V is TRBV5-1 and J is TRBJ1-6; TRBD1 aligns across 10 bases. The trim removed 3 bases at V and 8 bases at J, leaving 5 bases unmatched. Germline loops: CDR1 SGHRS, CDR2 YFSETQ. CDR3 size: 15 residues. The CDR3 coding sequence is TGCGCCAGCAGCTGGACGGACAGGGGGGATTCACCCCTCCACTTT. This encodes CASSWTDRGDSPLHF. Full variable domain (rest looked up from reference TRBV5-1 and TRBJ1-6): KAGVTQTPRYLIKTRGQQVTLSCSPISGHRSVSWYQQTPGQGLQFLFEYFSETQRNKGNFPGRFSGRQFSNSRSEMNVSTLELGDSALYLCASSWTDRGDSPLHFGNGTRLTVT.